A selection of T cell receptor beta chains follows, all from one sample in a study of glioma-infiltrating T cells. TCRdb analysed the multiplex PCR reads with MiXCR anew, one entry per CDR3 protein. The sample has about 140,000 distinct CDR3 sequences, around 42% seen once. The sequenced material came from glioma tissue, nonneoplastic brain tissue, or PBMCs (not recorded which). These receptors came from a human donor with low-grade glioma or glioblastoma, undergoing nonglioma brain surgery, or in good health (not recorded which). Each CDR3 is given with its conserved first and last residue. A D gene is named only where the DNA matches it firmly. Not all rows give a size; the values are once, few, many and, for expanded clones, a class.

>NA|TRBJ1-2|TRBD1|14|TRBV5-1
CASSLQGANYGYTF
TGCGCCAGCAGCTTACAGGGGGCAAACTATGGCTACACCTTC
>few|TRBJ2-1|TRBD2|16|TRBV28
CASSLTSGTSYNEQFF
TGTGCCAGCAGTTTAACTAGCGGGACCTCCTACAATGAGCAGTTCTTC
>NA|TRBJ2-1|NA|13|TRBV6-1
CASKGLSYNEQFF
TGTGCCAGCAAGGGACTCTCCTACAATGAGCAGTTCTTC
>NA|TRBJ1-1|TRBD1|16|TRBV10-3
CAISEKGGSFGTEAFF
TGTGCCATCAGTGAAAAAGGGGGCAGTTTTGGGACTGAAGCTTTCTTT
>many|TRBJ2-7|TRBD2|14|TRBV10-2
CASSSSGSPYEQYF
TGCGCCAGCAGTTCTAGCGGGAGTCCCTACGAGCAGTACTTC
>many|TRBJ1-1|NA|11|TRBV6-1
CASSWDTEAFF
TGTGCCAGCAGTTGGGACACTGAAGCTTTCTTT
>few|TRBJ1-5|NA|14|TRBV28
CASSLSVGASPQHF
TGTGCCAGCAGTTTAAGTGTCGGGGCTTCGCCCCAGCATTTT
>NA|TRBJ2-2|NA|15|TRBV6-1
CASSFRATTTGELFF
TGTGCCAGCAGTTTCCGGGCCACGACGACCGGGGAGCTGTTTTTT
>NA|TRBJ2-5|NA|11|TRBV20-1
CSAVARETQYF
TGCAGTGCCGTAGCTCGGGAGACCCAGTACTTC
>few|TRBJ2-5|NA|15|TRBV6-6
CASSYSMATQETQYF
TGTGCCAGCAGTTACTCGATGGCAACCCAAGAGACCCAGTACTTC
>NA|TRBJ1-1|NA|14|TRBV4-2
CASSQVRENTEAFF
TGTGCCAGCAGCCAAGTCAGAGAGAACACTGAAGCTTTCTTT
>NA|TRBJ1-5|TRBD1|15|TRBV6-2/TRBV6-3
CASSYPGRGDQPKHF
TGTGCCAGCAGTTACCCCGGCAGGGGGGATCAGCCCAAGCATTTT
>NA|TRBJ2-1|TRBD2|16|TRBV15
CATSSPKGLAYNEQFF
TGTGCCACCAGCAGCCCCAAGGGACTAGCTTACAATGAGCAGTTCTTC
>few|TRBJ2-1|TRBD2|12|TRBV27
CASTGGGREQFF
TGTGCCAGCACCGGGGGAGGGCGTGAGCAGTTCTTC
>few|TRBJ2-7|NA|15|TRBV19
CASSQIQNAFYEQYF
TGTGCCAGTAGTCAAATTCAGAACGCTTTCTACGAGCAGTACTTC
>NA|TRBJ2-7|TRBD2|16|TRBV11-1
CASSPRVAGGSYEQYF
TGTGCCAGCAGCCCCCGGGTAGCGGGAGGAAGCTACGAGCAGTACTTC
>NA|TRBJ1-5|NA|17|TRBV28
CASSLDMRPKSNQPQHF
TGTGCCAGCAGTTTAGATATGAGGCCCAAGAGCAATCAGCCCCAGCATTTT
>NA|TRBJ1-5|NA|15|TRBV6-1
CASSIPGLLNQPQHF
TGTGCCAGCAGTATTCCGGGCCTTTTAAATCAGCCCCAGCATTTT
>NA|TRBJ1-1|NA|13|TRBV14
CASSQEGNTEAFF
TGTGCCAGCAGCCAAGAAGGAAACACTGAAGCTTTCTTT
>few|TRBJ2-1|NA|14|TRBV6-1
CASSQRAQSYEQFF
TGTGCCAGCAGTCAGAGGGCCCAGTCCTATGAGCAGTTCTTC
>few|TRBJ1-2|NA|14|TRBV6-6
CASSYLQGTYGYTF
TGTGCCAGCAGTTACTTGCAGGGAACCTATGGCTACACCTTC
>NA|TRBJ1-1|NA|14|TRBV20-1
CSARDRRTNTEAFF
TGCAGTGCTAGGGACCGTCGAACGAACACTGAAGCTTTCTTT
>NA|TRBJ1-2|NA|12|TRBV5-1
CASGQGLDGYTF
TGCGCCAGTGGGCAGGGATTGGATGGCTACACCTTC
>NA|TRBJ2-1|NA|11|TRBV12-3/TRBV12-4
CASSYAETQFF
TGTGCCAGCAGTTATGCGGAGACCCAGTTCTTC